This TCR beta chain was obtained from a study of radiotherapy plus CTLA-4 blockade in lung cancer (dated by TCRdb to the late 2010s). About the study as a whole: Objective responses occurred in around 19% of enrolled patients, and around 30% achieved disease control.

Concerning this clone: Its specific antigen is unknown. Within one base of it there is no much larger clone, and no base qualities were kept.

The CDR3, from cysteine to phenylalanine, totals 15 residues. The CDR3 DNA has 45 bases and is translated from base 1. V is pruned by 6 bases and J by 4 bases, leaving 12 bases of the junction without a gene match. From a lookup of the germline V gene, CDR1 and CDR2 are SGHRS and YFSETQ. The study evaluated CTLA-4 blockade (ipilimumab) given together with focal radiation therapy in patients who had chemo-refractory metastatic non-small-cell lung cancer. Results the study describes overall, beyond this receptor: Increased serum interferon-beta after radiation, together with early dynamic changes in blood T cell clones, were reported to be the strongest predictors of response. After treatment with radiotherapy and ipilimumab, TCR clones that originated in tumors expanded in peripheral blood.

Preparation of the library involved the immunoSEQ multiplex PCR assay. TCRdb re-hosts the immuneACCESS table, in-frame sequences only. Its copies lack some clones; in the studies checked, an unresolved V gene accounts for under half of them, and the cause for the rest is not known. The sample profile shows more than 40,000 clones; roughly four fifths of them were found once. The ten largest clones capture 3.5% to 4% of the sample. The sequence was collected from a human donor with non-small cell lung cancer who had a complete response to radiotherapy plus ipilimumab. This receptor chain uses TRBV5-1 and TRBJ2-7; TRBD2 lines up with 8 middle nucleotides. This specimen consisted of peripheral blood, obtained from a patient treated with radiotherapy plus ipilimumab. In nucleotides, the sequence is TGCGCCAGCACCCCCGGGGGGGCAGGTAATTACGAGCAGTACTTC. The resulting protein is CASTPGGAGNYEQYF.